This T cell receptor (beta chain) was identified in a study of T cell responses to AZD1222 COVID-19 vaccine. Study-level findings and limits: Just a handful of AZD1222 recipients were seropositive at baseline. Donors were largely white British and mainly female; clonal diversity was possibly underestimated.

Note on this clone: The antigen remains unidentified.

The assay was immunoSEQ multiplex PCR, and TCRdb's table has in-frame clones only and misses some. The sample carries some 99,000 clones, approximately 90% recorded once. V lost 2 bases to trimming and J lost 2 bases, with 16 bases between them. This CDR3 has 16 amino acids. Germline CDR1 is SGHKS and CDR2 is YYEKEE (reference sequence). Sequencing used peripheral blood, obtained on day 0 of AZD1222 vaccination. V is TRBV5-5 and J is TRBJ1-2; TRBD1 might be the D (5 bases). This TCR was recovered from an adult in good health. The CDR3 nucleotides read TGTGCCAGCAGCTTCACCGACTGGGACCTAAACTATGGCTACACCTTC. Its protein product is CASSFTDWDLNYGYTF.